This T cell receptor beta chain derives from a study of cytomegalovirus exposure and HLA in healthy donors. The study, taken as a whole, reports: The investigators catalogued some 150 TCR beta chains as cytomegalovirus-associated.

Remarks on this clone: Its antigen is currently unknown.

With 60 Vbeta and 13 Jbeta primers, the PCR was carried out. Libraries were prepared by immunoSEQ multiplex PCR; TCRdb keeps only in-frame clonotypes and omits some of them. Found here are roughly 70,000 clones, over 70% of them singletons; the top ten hold roughly 10%. CDR1 is SGHTA, CDR2 FQGNSA, per germline. V gave up 3 bases and J gave up 2 bases; unmatched junction bases: 3. The CDR3 spans 14 residues. This sequence was found in a human donor in good health. The chain carries TRBV7-2 and TRBJ2-5; TRBD2 matches at 7 bases. Material for sequencing was PBMCs. CDR3 sequence: CASSFQRGQETQYF. CDR3 coding DNA: TGTGCCAGCAGCTTCCAGCGGGGACAAGAGACCCAGTACTTC.